One and the same sample provided the 9 T cell receptor beta chains below, sequenced in a study of cytomegalovirus exposure and HLA in healthy donors. Primers included in the PCR were 60 Vbeta and 13 Jbeta primers. The assay was immunoSEQ multiplex PCR, and TCRdb's table has in-frame clones only and misses some. The table has 150,000 to 250,000 clones, 79% seen once; the top ten hold 4.4%. Sequencing input: PBMCs. The source of these receptors is a woman in her twenties or thirties in good health and CMV-seropositive.

This chain joins TRBV19 and TRBJ2-3, with D tentatively TRBD1 (6 bases). V dropped 7 bases and J dropped 7 bases, with 21 bases sitting between them. The CDR3 is made up of 15 amino acids. Germline CDR1 reads LNHDA; CDR2 reads SQIVND (reference sequence). CDR3 sequence (DNA): TGTGCCAGTACGAGAGGGCAGGGGATCTGGAATACGCAGTATTTT. Translating gives CASTRGQGIWNTQYF.

The CDR3 DNA follows: TGTGCCAGCAGCTTCGCAGGGATCACTGTTAGAGCTTTCTTT. Translation gives CASSFAGITVRAFF. The chain combines TRBV7-8 with TRBJ1-1; weak D call: TRBD1 (5 bases). The CDR3 is 14 amino acids. The germline CDR1 and CDR2 sequences are SGHVS and FQNEAQ. V lost 3 bases, J lost 10 bases, and 18 bases lay in between.

This clone has just a few counts. The chain couples TRBV11-2 to TRBJ2-1, with D uncertain. Germline assignment: CDR1 SGHAT and CDR2 FQNNGV. Trimming stripped 0 bases from V and 4 bases from J, with 10 bases between. The CDR3 loop spans 15 amino acids. This CDR3 is CASSLDLGSYNEQFF. The CDR3 coding sequence is TGTGCCAGCAGCTTAGATCTTGGCTCTTACAATGAGCAGTTCTTC.

V usage is TRBV5-1 and J usage is TRBJ2-7; 8 nucleotides line up with TRBD2. Germline V gene sequence: CDR1 SGHRS, CDR2 YFSETQ. CDR3 length: 15 residues. J gave up 0 bases and V 0 bases, and 2 bases lay outside the gene matches. CDR3 nucleotides: TGCGCCAGCAGCTTGGCTCTAGCGGGCTCCTACGAGCAGTACTTC. Protein product: CASSLALAGSYEQYF.

The rearrangement joins TRBV7-2 to TRBJ1-1, with a possible D match to TRBD1 (6 bases). Germline V lookup: CDR1 SGHTA, CDR2 FQGNSA. The CDR3 covers 13 residues. The V gene lost 3 bases and the J gene lost 13 bases, with 18 bases spanning the gap. The CDR3 loop is CASSLNPDRNVFF. Written as DNA, the CDR3 is TGTGCCAGCAGCTTGAACCCCGACAGGAACGTTTTCTTT.

The chain carries TRBV6-4 and TRBJ2-4, with D possibly matching TRBD1 (6 bases). The CDR3 is 20 residues long. V was pared by 3 bases and J by 1 base, with 25 bases between. Germline V gene sequence: CDR1 MRHNA, CDR2 SNTAGT. For the CDR3, the DNA is TGTGCCAGCAGTGATGGGGGCCCGGAGGCAAGGAGGAGGGCCAAAAACATTCAGTACTTC. It translates to CASSDGGPEARRRAKNIQYF.

This chain links TRBV13 with TRBJ2-7, with D possibly TRBD1 on 5 matching bases. CDR3 size: 15 residues. Germline-derived CDR1 and CDR2 are PRHDT and FYEKMQ (reference sequence). V was clipped by 0 bases and J by 4 bases, with 13 bases between them. The chain's CDR3 is CASSLGLRVTYEQYF. Here the CDR3 DNA reads TGTGCCAGCAGCTTAGGCCTCAGGGTTACGTACGAGCAGTACTTC.

The J gene is TRBJ2-7, the V gene TRBV11-3, with a tentative D call TRBD1 (6 bases). The CDR3 length is 14 residues. Between the trimmed V and J ends, which lost 5 bases and 3 bases, there was a span of 14 bases. Germline V lookup: CDR1 SGHNT, CDR2 YENEEA. DNA of the CDR3: TGTGCCAGCAGCGTAGGGGGAGCCATCTACGAGCAGTACTTC. It yields the protein CASSVGGAIYEQYF. Filled out from reference TRBV11-3 and TRBJ2-7, the complete variable domain reads EAGVVQSPRYKIIEKKQPVAFWCNPISGHNTLYWYLQNLGQGPELLIRYENEEAVDDSQLPKDRFSAERLKGVDSTLKIQPAELGDSAVYLCASSVGGAIYEQYFGPGTRLTVT.

The CDR3 loop reads CASSYGQIQTQYF. CDR3 sequence (DNA): TGTGCCAGCAGTTACGGACAGATCCAGACCCAGTACTTC. The V gene is TRBV27, the J gene TRBJ2-5; possible D gene TRBD1, 6 bases. The germline V gene encodes CDR1 MNHEY and CDR2 SMNVEV (reference sequence). The CDR3 runs 13 residues. V was cut by 4 bases and J by 6 bases, with 12 bases left in between.